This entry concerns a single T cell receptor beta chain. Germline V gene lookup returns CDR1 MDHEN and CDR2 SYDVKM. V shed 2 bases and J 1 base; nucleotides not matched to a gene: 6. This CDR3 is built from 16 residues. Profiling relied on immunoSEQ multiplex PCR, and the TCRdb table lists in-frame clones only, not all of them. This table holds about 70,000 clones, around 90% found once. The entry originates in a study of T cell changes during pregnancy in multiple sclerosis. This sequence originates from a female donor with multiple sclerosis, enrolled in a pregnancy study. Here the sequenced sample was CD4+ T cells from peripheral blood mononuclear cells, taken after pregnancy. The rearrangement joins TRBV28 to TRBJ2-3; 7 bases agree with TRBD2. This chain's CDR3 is CASSLQRGFRTDTQYF. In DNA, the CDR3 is TGTGCCAGCAGTTTACAGCGGGGCTTTCGCACAGATACGCAGTATTTT.